One and the same sample provided the 10 T cell receptor beta chains below, sequenced in a study of molecular identifiers for immune sequencing clone quantification. MiXCR was run by TCRdb on the PCR reads, yielding one entry per CDR3 protein. The table shows 20,000 or so distinct CDR3 sequences, with 20% to 25% occurring only once. The sample consisted of naive CD8+ T cells from blood, with Jurkat cell RNA spiked in. The sample's subset: FACS-sorted CD8+CD4-CCR7+CD45RA+ naive T cells. Receptors were obtained from a human donor in good health. Some libraries in this study had Jurkat cell RNA spiked in.

This clonotype has at least ten counts. The chain employs TRBV20-1 and TRBJ1-2; D is undetermined. CDR1 is DFQATT and CDR2 is SNEGSKA in the germline V gene (reference sequence). The CDR3 runs to 12 residues. V lost 3 bases, J lost 5 bases, and 10 bases lay in between. The CDR3 region is CSASERVYGYTF. CDR3 bases: TGCAGTGCTAGCGAGAGGGTGTATGGCTACACCTTC.

There are many counts of this clonotype. The chain is built from TRBV7-9 and TRBJ2-1; TRBD2 matches 11 bases. This CDR3 has 17 amino acids. Losses at the gene ends were 4 bases for V and 4 bases for J; bases not matched to a gene: 9. The germline gives CDR1 SEHNR, CDR2 FQNEAQ (reference sequence). The CDR3 DNA follows: TGTGCCAGCAGCTCGGCGGAGGGACTAGCGGCATACAATGAGCAGTTCTTC. Translation gives CASSSAEGLAAYNEQFF. Complete variable domain (other parts from reference TRBV7-9 and TRBJ2-1): DTGVSQNPRHKITKRGQNVTFRCDPISEHNRLYWYRQTLGQGPEFLTYFQNEAQLEKSRLLSDRFSAERPKGSFSTLEIQRTEQGDSAMYLCASSSAEGLAAYNEQFFGPGTRLTVL.

Ten or more counts support this clonotype. The chain links TRBV9 to TRBJ1-1; D possibly corresponds to TRBD1 (5 bases). The CDR3 has 14 amino acids. Germline V gene lookup returns CDR1 SGDLS and CDR2 YYNGEE. The V end lost 4 bases, the J end lost 5 bases, and 15 bases lay between the germline ends. CDR3 protein: CASSPTGYGTEAFF. The CDR3 DNA is TGTGCCAGCAGCCCAACAGGTTATGGGACTGAAGCTTTCTTT.

By share of the sample, this clonotype is medium-sized (0.01 to 0.1%). For the CDR3, the DNA is TGTGCCATCGGGGCGGGAATGAACACTGAAGCTTTCTTT. It encodes CAIGAGMNTEAFF. The V call is TRBV10-3, the J call TRBJ1-1, with TRBD1 as a possible D gene (5 bases). The CDR3 is 13 amino acids. V lost 8 bases and J 0 bases, leaving 10 bases between the germline ends. Germline V gives CDR1 ENHRY, CDR2 SYGVKD.

This clonotype occurred a few times. This clone may be a read error of a much larger clone one base away. The chain couples TRBV29-1 to TRBJ2-2; D not resolved. There are 14 residues in the CDR3. The germline V gene has CDR1 SQVTM and CDR2 ANQGSEA. Trimming stripped 2 bases from V and 4 bases from J, with 11 bases between. The CDR3 reads CSVENRLITGELFF. In DNA, the CDR3 is TGCAGCGTTGAAAATCGACTTATCACCGGGGAGCTGTTTTTT.

The genes are TRBV12-3 or TRBV12-4 and TRBJ2-1, with D maybe TRBD2 (5 bases). The CDR3 runs to 16 residues. The V end was cut by 3 bases, the J end by 1 base, with 13 bases between. For the CDR3, the DNA is TGTGCCAGCAGTTTTGGTGCAGGAGGTTCCTACAATGAGCAGTTCTTC. Protein product: CASSFGAGGSYNEQFF.

The table lists this clonotype with many counts. The V gene is TRBV6-2 or TRBV6-3, the J gene TRBJ1-5; TRBD1 is a possible D gene (5 bases). This CDR3 region has 18 residues. Germline loops: CDR1 MNHEY, CDR2 SVGEGT. Trimming pared 0 bases from V and 3 bases from J, leaving 18 bases between. This CDR3 reads CASSYSASGYGANQPQHF. The CDR3 nucleotides are TGTGCCAGCAGTTACTCCGCTTCAGGGTATGGGGCCAATCAGCCCCAGCATTTT.

For this clonotype: Given a much more abundant clone one base away, this may be a read error. This sequence joins TRBV9 and TRBJ2-7, with D possibly being TRBD2 (6 bases). Germline CDR1 SGDLS, CDR2 YYNGEE. The CDR3 has 15 residues. The germline V and J ends were trimmed by 0 bases and 5 bases, with 15 bases remaining between them. CDR3 coding DNA: TGTGCCAGCAGCGTAGGCGGGACTGGCGGGGACGAGCAGTACTTC. Translating gives CASSVGGTGGDEQYF.

In this sample, this clonotype is medium-sized. V gene TRBV10-3 combines with J gene TRBJ2-2; 8 nucleotides line up with TRBD1. The CDR3 totals 14 residues. V lost 5 bases, J lost 5 bases, and 4 bases stayed unmatched. Germline V CDR1 and CDR2: ENHRY, SYGVKD. Here the CDR3 DNA reads TGTGCCATCAGTCCGACAGGGGTTACCGGGGAGCTGTTTTTT. Its protein product is CAISPTGVTGELFF.

The count of this clonotype is one. This may be a read error, as it is one base from a much larger clone. The chain joins TRBV12-3 or TRBV12-4 to TRBJ1-6; no reliable D call. This CDR3 has 15 residues. V lost 4 bases, J lost 0 bases, and 7 bases lay in between. The CDR3 is CASSCGGSYNSPLHF. The CDR3 bases are TGTGCCAGCAGTTGTGGCGGCTCCTATAATTCACCCCTCCACTTT.